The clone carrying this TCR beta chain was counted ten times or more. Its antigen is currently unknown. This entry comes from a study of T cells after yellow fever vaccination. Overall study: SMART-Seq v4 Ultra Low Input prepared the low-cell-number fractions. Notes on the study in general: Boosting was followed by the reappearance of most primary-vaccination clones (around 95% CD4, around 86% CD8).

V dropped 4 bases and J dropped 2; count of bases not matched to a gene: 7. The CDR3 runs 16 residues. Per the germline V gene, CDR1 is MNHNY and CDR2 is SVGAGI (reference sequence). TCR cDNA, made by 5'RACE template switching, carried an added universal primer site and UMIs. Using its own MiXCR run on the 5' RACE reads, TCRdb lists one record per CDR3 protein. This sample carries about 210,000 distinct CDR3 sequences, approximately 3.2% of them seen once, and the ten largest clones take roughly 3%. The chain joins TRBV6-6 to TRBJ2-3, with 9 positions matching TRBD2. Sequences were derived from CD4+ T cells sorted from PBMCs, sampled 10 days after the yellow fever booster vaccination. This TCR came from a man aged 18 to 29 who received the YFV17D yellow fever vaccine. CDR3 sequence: CASSSPAGGYTDTQYF. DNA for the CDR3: TGTGCCAGCAGTTCCCCGGCGGGGGGGTACACAGATACGCAGTATTTT.